Below, 8 T cell receptor beta chains from the same sample are listed, as sequenced in a study of cytomegalovirus exposure and HLA in healthy donors. This PCR relied on a set of 60 Vbeta primers and 13 Jbeta primers. Data came from immunoSEQ multiplex PCR; TCRdb stores just in-frame clones and leaves some out. The sample holds roughly 170,000 clones, roughly 70% seen once. Input material: PBMCs. The receptors shown here come from a girl aged 10 to 17 in good health and CMV-seronegative.

The CDR3: CSVEDGGNYEQYF. In nucleotides, the CDR3 is TGCAGCGTTGAAGACGGGGGAAACTACGAGCAGTACTTC. The chain uses TRBV29-1 and TRBJ2-7; D perhaps matches TRBD2 (6 bases). Germline V lookup: CDR1 SQVTM, CDR2 ANQGSEA. The CDR3 has 13 residues. Trimming left V 0 bases short and J 3 bases short, with 9 bases between.

The chain couples TRBV30 to TRBJ2-1; unclear D gene. Germline assignment: CDR1 GTSNPN and CDR2 SVGIG (reference sequence). Trimming stripped 4 bases from V and 4 bases from J, with 8 bases between. The CDR3 contains 12 residues. DNA of the CDR3: TGTGCCTGGAAAGGAGAATACAATGAGCAGTTCTTC. Protein product: CAWKGEYNEQFF.

V and J are TRBV7-9 and TRBJ1-1; D unresolved. The CDR3 covers 13 residues. CDR1 and CDR2 from the germline V gene are SEHNR and FQNEAQ (reference sequence). V was trimmed by 8 bases and J by 0 bases, leaving 10 bases between them. As DNA, the CDR3 is TGTGCCAGCTTTTACGGTATGAACACTGAAGCTTTCTTT. This gives the protein CASFYGMNTEAFF.

V and J are TRBV7-9 and TRBJ1-1; D is perhaps TRBD1 (5 bases). The V gene lost 4 bases and the J gene lost 6 bases, with 21 bases spanning the gap. From germline, CDR1 is SEHNR and CDR2 FQNEAQ (reference sequence). The CDR3 contains 16 residues. In nucleotides, the CDR3 is TGTGCCAGCAGCTGGGGGACTGTGGGGGGGGGAGCTGAAGCTTTCTTT. Protein product: CASSWGTVGGGAEAFF.

J is TRBJ2-3 and V is TRBV19; 10 nucleotides match TRBD2. Germline-derived CDR1 and CDR2 are LNHDA and SQIVND (reference sequence). V shed 5 bases and J 2 bases; nucleotides not matched to a gene: 7. This CDR3 contains 16 residues. Here the CDR3 reads CASSPASGGNTDTQYF. Written as DNA, the CDR3 is TGTGCCAGTAGTCCGGCTAGCGGGGGAAACACAGATACGCAGTATTTT.

The chain links TRBV6-5 to TRBJ2-1; 7 bases agree with TRBD2. Trimming took 7 bases from V and 6 from J; bases not matched to a gene: 12. The CDR3 contains 15 residues. Germline V lookup: CDR1 MNHEY, CDR2 SVGAGI. CDR3 in DNA: TGTGCCAGCAACCCTGGGGCGGGGGTTAGCAATGAGCAGTTCTTC. It codes for CASNPGAGVSNEQFF.

This clone came up a few times. The rearrangement joins TRBV5-1 to TRBJ2-2; 10 bases line up with TRBD1. V was pared by 4 bases and J by 5 bases, with 5 bases of the junction left unmatched. The CDR3 runs to 15 residues. Germline CDR1 reads SGHRS; CDR2 reads YFSETQ. CDR3 sequence (DNA): TGCGCCAGCAGCCCGAGGACAGGGGGTACCGGGGAGCTGTTTTTT. As protein: CASSPRTGGTGELFF.

V is TRBV11-3 and J is TRBJ2-3; TRBD2 is a possible D gene (5 bases). The V gene lost 5 bases and the J gene lost 8 bases, with 11 bases spanning the gap. Looked up from germline, CDR1 is SGHNT and CDR2 is YENEEA. This CDR3 spans 12 amino acids. CDR3 sequence reads: CASSHGLSTQYF. The CDR3 DNA follows: TGTGCCAGCAGCCACGGACTCAGTACGCAGTATTTT.